A single sample gave rise to the 8 T cell receptor beta chains below, sequenced in a study of response to subunit inactivated influenza vaccine. TCRdb re-derived calls from the RT-PCR reads in MiXCR, one entry per CDR3 protein. The sample lists about 780,000 distinct CDR3 sequences; approximately 18% were seen once. Sequences were derived from PBMCs from blood, sampled more than 4 days after vaccination. Receptors were obtained from a man in his fifties who received an inactivated influenza vaccine.

The table lists this clonotype with a few counts. CDR3 protein: CSVGYRNQPQHF. The DNA for the CDR3 is TGCAGCGTTGGGTACAGGAATCAGCCCCAGCATTTT. The chain links TRBV29-1 to TRBJ1-5, with TRBD1 as a possible D gene (5 bases). V lost 4 bases to trimming and J lost 4 bases, with 8 bases between them. Germline loops: CDR1 SQVTM, CDR2 ANQGSEA. CDR3 length equals 12 residues.

This clonotype was detected only a few times. The chain carries TRBV4-2 and TRBJ2-2; D gene ambiguous. CDR3 length: 13 amino acids. Germline V CDR1 and CDR2: LGHNA, YNFKEQ. V dropped 3 bases and J dropped 5 bases, with 7 bases sitting between them. Here the CDR3 reads CASSQGYTGELFF. The CDR3, as DNA: TGTGCCAGCAGCCAGGGGTATACCGGGGAGCTGTTTTTT.

This chain connects TRBV29-1 to TRBJ2-5; D is ambiguous. V was cut by 0 bases and J by 5 bases, with 16 bases left in between. This CDR3 spans 15 amino acids. From germline, CDR1 is SQVTM and CDR2 ANQGSEA. The CDR3 loop is CSVEEGSLRTETQYF. The CDR3 DNA sequence: TGCAGCGTTGAAGAAGGGTCGCTACGAACCGAGACCCAGTACTTC.

This clonotype was observed a handful of times. The V and J genes are TRBV11-2 and TRBJ1-6; possibly TRBD1 for D (6 bases). CDR3 length: 15 residues. V lost 5 bases and J lost 10, with 18 bases in between. Germline V lookup: CDR1 SGHAT, CDR2 FQNNGV. CDR3 in amino acids: CASSPRDIGGSPLHF. The DNA of the CDR3 is TGTGCCAGCAGCCCTCGGGACATCGGTGGATCACCCCTCCACTTT.

The chain links TRBV20-1 to TRBJ2-5; 11 nucleotides match TRBD2. CDR3 length equals 14 residues. Germline assignment: CDR1 DFQATT and CDR2 SNEGSKA (reference sequence). V lost 6 bases and J lost 6; bases outside the gene matches: 9. For the CDR3, the DNA is TGCAGTGCGTCTACTAGCGGGAGTTCCAAGACCCAGTACTTC. Translated, it gives CSASTSGSSKTQYF.

J is TRBJ1-2 and V is TRBV4-2; 8 bases map to TRBD1. The CDR3 length is 13 residues. V shed 1 base and J 8 bases; nucleotides not matched to a gene: 3. Germline loops: CDR1 LGHNA, CDR2 YNFKEQ. CDR3 residues: CASSQAGGSGYTF. The CDR3 DNA is TGTGCCAGCAGCCAAGCAGGGGGCAGCGGCTACACCTTC.

The V gene is TRBV29-1, the J gene TRBJ1-3; a possible D gene is TRBD1 (5 bases). Germline-derived CDR1 and CDR2 are SQVTM and ANQGSEA. CDR3 length: 13 residues. Trimming took off 4 bases at V and 4 bases at J, with 11 bases between the two ends. The CDR3 protein is CSVAGAAGNTIYF. CDR3 nucleotides: TGCAGCGTTGCCGGGGCCGCCGGAAACACCATATATTTT.

The sample holds a few counts of this clonotype. The CDR3 spells CASSQGYRDRIPYEQYF. CDR3 bases: TGCGCCAGCAGCCAAGGATACCGGGACAGGATTCCCTACGAGCAGTACTTC. The V gene is TRBV4-3, the J gene TRBJ2-7; 8 nucleotides agree with TRBD1. The V segment lost 1 base and the J segment 2 bases; nucleotides outside the gene matches: 10. Germline V lookup: CDR1 LGHNA, CDR2 YSLEER. CDR3 length: 17 residues.